Below, 10 T cell receptor beta chains from the same sample are listed, as sequenced in a study of blood T cell repertoires in COVID-19. TCRdb's table, derived via immunoSEQ multiplex PCR, lists solely in-frame clones and lacks some. This table has some 170,000 clones, around 76% appearing once. Sequencing used peripheral blood. The receptors shown here come from a woman in her forties or fifties with active or convalescent COVID-19.

This chain uses TRBV7-2 with TRBJ1-4, with D uncertain. This CDR3 has 14 amino acids. V was clipped by 5 bases and J by 8 bases, with 15 bases between them. Germline V gene data show CDR1 as SGHTA and CDR2 as FQGNSA. CDR3 residues: CASSPEVYGEKLFF. CDR3 DNA sequence: TGTGCCAGCAGCCCAGAGGTCTACGGGGAAAAACTGTTTTTT. The full variable domain, in which reference TRBV7-2 and TRBJ1-4 provide the parts outside the CDR3, is GAGVSQSPSNKVTEKGKDVELRCDPISGHTALYWYRQSLGQGLEFLIYFQGNSAPDKSGLPSDRFSAERTGGSVSTLTIQRTQQEDSAVYLCASSPEVYGEKLFFGSGTQLSVL.

This clone came up a few times. The chain employs TRBV30 and TRBJ1-6; 7 nucleotides line up with TRBD1. Germline V gene sequence: CDR1 GTSNPN, CDR2 SVGIG (reference sequence). This CDR3 contains 14 residues. V dropped 3 bases and J dropped 7; count of bases not matched to a gene: 6. The CDR3 spells CAWSRGGGNSPLHF. CDR3 in DNA: TGTGCCTGGAGCCGCGGAGGGGGCAATTCACCCCTCCACTTT.

This clone was seen more than once but under ten times. This rearrangement joins TRBV9 to TRBJ1-5, with D possibly being TRBD1 (5 bases). Germline V gene sequence: CDR1 SGDLS, CDR2 YYNGEE. Trimming removed 2 bases from V and 5 bases from J, with 8 bases in between. The CDR3 contains 13 residues. The CDR3 reads CASSVDTDQPQHF. CDR3 nucleotides: TGTGCCAGCAGCGTGGACACTGATCAGCCCCAGCATTTT.

This clone was found a few times. The chain's CDR3 is CASSAGLGSQYF. In DNA form, the CDR3 reads TGTGCCAGCAGTGCGGGACTAGGTAGCCAGTACTTC. The gene calls are TRBV2 and TRBJ2-7; 8 positions match TRBD2. V was clipped by 4 bases and J by 10 bases; unmatched bases: 6. The V gene's germline CDR1 is SNHLY and CDR2 FYNNEI. The CDR3 loop spans 12 amino acids. Looking up the rest from reference TRBV2 and TRBJ2-7 gives the full variable domain: EPEVTQTPSHQVTQMGQEVILRCVPISNHLYFYWYRQILGQKVEFLVSFYNNEISEKSEIFDDQFSVERPDGSNFTLKIRSTKLEDSAMYFCASSAGLGSQYFGPGTRLTVT.

This chain connects TRBV11-2 to TRBJ2-7, with 11 bases that match TRBD1. The trim removed 4 bases at V and 4 bases at J, leaving 6 bases unmatched. CDR1 is SGHAT, CDR2 FQNNGV, per germline. The CDR3 is 15 amino acids. For the CDR3, the DNA is TGTGCCAGCAGCTCGGACAGGGGGCGAATGTACGAGCAGTACTTC. Encoded protein: CASSSDRGRMYEQYF. Full variable domain (outside the CDR3, taken from reference TRBV11-2 and TRBJ2-7): EAGVAQSPRYKIIEKRQSVAFWCNPISGHATLYWYQQILGQGPKLLIQFQNNGVVDDSQLPKDRFSAERLKGVDSTLKIQPAKLEDSAVYLCASSSDRGRMYEQYFGPGTRLTVT.

The rearrangement links TRBV6-5 to TRBJ2-3, with TRBD2 identical over 8 bases. Germline V CDR1 and CDR2: MNHEY, SVGAGI. V lost 6 bases to trimming and J lost 5 bases; unmatched junction nucleotides: 7. The CDR3 consists of 14 residues. The CDR3 loop reads CASRAGLAIDTQYF. CDR3 bases: TGTGCCAGCAGAGCCGGACTAGCTATAGATACGCAGTATTTT.

The chain employs TRBV5-1 and TRBJ1-1; 9 nucleotides agree with TRBD1. From germline, CDR1 is SGHRS and CDR2 YFSETQ. This CDR3 contains 13 residues. Losses at the gene ends were 4 bases for V and 6 bases for J; bases not matched to a gene: 4. The CDR3 reads CASSTQGAAEAFF. The DNA of the CDR3 is TGCGCCAGCAGCACACAGGGGGCAGCTGAAGCTTTCTTT.

This chain links TRBV7-8 with TRBJ2-2; D is perhaps TRBD1 (6 bases). Germline CDR1 is SGHVS and CDR2 is FQNEAQ. V was clipped by 8 bases and J by 1 base, with 11 bases between them. The CDR3 is made up of 14 amino acids. CDR3 sequence reads: CASRRTENTGELFF. In DNA, the CDR3 is TGTGCCAGCCGCCGGACAGAGAACACCGGGGAGCTGTTTTTT.

The chain links TRBV24-1 to TRBJ2-1, with D perhaps TRBD1 (6 bases). Germline V CDR1 and CDR2: KGHDR, SFDVKD. With 5 bases removed from V and 10 bases from J, the gap between germline ends came to 17 bases. The CDR3 is made up of 14 amino acids. CDR3 sequence (DNA): TGTGCCACCAGTGTAAAACCTGGGACAACGGAGCAGTTCTTC. Encoded protein: CATSVKPGTTEQFF.

V gene TRBV3-1 (or the pseudogene TRBV3-2) combines with J gene TRBJ2-3; 13 bases align to TRBD2. V gave up 3 bases and J gave up 7 bases; unmatched junction bases: 13. In germline, CDR1 is LGHDT, CDR2 YNNKEL (reference sequence). This CDR3 contains 18 residues. The CDR3 nucleotides read TGTGCCAGCAGCCATTCCGGGACTAGCGGGACCTTAAAGTATACGCAGTATTTT. This gives the protein CASSHSGTSGTLKYTQYF.